Presented here are 12 T cell receptor beta chains from one specimen sequenced in a study of T cell repertoires in cytomegalovirus infection. TCRdb re-called the reads with MiXCR, one entry per CDR3 protein. Seen here are 100,000 to 150,000 distinct CDR3 sequences, approximately 24% observed once, and the top ten hold 34%. For these TCRs, the target antigens are not known. Sequencing input: PBMCs, sequenced either directly or after in vitro stimulation (not recorded which). The receptor source for this set is a human donor in good health (CMV status not recorded). Some clones in this sample may be carry-over from other donors' samples.

This clonotype was seen many times. The V call is TRBV20-1, the J call TRBJ1-5; 10 bases map to TRBD1. V shed 3 bases and J 3 bases; nucleotides not matched to a gene: 2. The CDR3 totals 14 residues. Germline V gives CDR1 DFQATT, CDR2 SNEGSKA (reference sequence). The CDR3 spells CSASGTGVNQPQHF. The CDR3 DNA reads as TGCAGTGCTAGTGGGACAGGGGTCAATCAGCCCCAGCATTTT.

The chain links TRBV5-4 to TRBJ1-1; weak D call: TRBD1 (6 bases). Germline V CDR1 and CDR2: SGHNT, YYREEE (reference sequence). The V end lost 4 bases, the J end lost 7 bases, and 23 bases lay between the germline ends. The length of the CDR3 is 16 residues. The CDR3 region has the DNA TGTGCCAGCAGCCCCTCCGGGGTCGGGGGCCGGGGTGAAGCTTTCTTT. Translation: CASSPSGVGGRGEAFF.

In the case of this clonotype: This may come from a read error, since a much larger clone is one base off. J is TRBJ1-6 and V is TRBV10-3; tentative D call: TRBD1 (5 bases). Germline CDR1 reads ENHRY; CDR2 reads SYGVKD. The CDR3 runs to 13 residues. The chain's CDR3 is CTIKGLGNSPLHF. CDR3 bases: TGTACCATCAAGGGGCTCGGCAATTCACCCCTCCACTTT.

This clonotype was picked up a small number of times. This chain links TRBV6-5 with TRBJ2-7; 8 nucleotides align to TRBD2. CDR3 length: 15 amino acids. CDR1 and CDR2 (germline): MNHEY, SVGAGI. The V gene end was trimmed by 2 bases and the J gene end by 6 bases; junction bases not matched to a gene: 9. As DNA, the CDR3 is TGTGCCAGCAGTTACCTCTCCGGGAGGGTTGGCGAGCAGTACTTC. Encoded protein: CASSYLSGRVGEQYF.

This clonotype was counted ten times or more. The chain employs TRBV11-3 and TRBJ2-3; D possibly uses TRBD1 or TRBD2 (5 bases each). The CDR3 extends over 16 amino acids. CDR1 SGHNT and CDR2 YENEEA come from the germline V gene. Trimming removed 5 bases at V and 5 bases at J, with 20 bases between. The CDR3 region has the DNA TGTGCCAGCAGCCCTGAGGACGCAACAGGAGGAGATACGCAGTATTTT. This translates into CASSPEDATGGDTQYF. Looking up the rest from reference TRBV11-3 and TRBJ2-3 gives the full variable domain: EAGVVQSPRYKIIEKKQPVAFWCNPISGHNTLYWYLQNLGQGPELLIRYENEEAVDDSQLPKDRFSAERLKGVDSTLKIQPAELGDSAVYLCASSPEDATGGDTQYFGPGTRLTVL.

The rearrangement uses TRBV7-9 and TRBJ2-5; D is undetermined. Per the germline V gene, CDR1 is SEHNR and CDR2 is FQNEAQ (reference sequence). The V gene lost 2 bases and the J gene lost 4 bases, with 11 bases spanning the gap. The CDR3 runs 14 residues. The CDR3 region has the DNA TGTGCCAGCAGCTTAATCGCTCAAAGAGAGACCCAGTACTTC. Its protein product is CASSLIAQRETQYF.

Comment on this clonotype: A much larger clone lies a single base off, so this may be a read error. The chain joins TRBV6-6 to TRBJ2-7; 7 nucleotides align to TRBD2. V lost 4 bases and J lost 3; bases outside the gene matches: 9. The germline V gene has CDR1 MNHNY and CDR2 SVGAGI (reference sequence). The CDR3 loop spans 15 amino acids. CDR3 bases: TGTGCCAGCAGTTCGATGACTAGCAGGAGCTACGAGCAGTACGTC. Translated, it gives CASSSMTSRSYEQYV.

This clonotype was seen a handful of times. The rearrangement links TRBV11-3 to TRBJ2-3, with TRBD2 matching 9 bases. Germline trimming cut 3 bases from V and 4 bases from J; bases unmatched to any gene: 2. There are 14 residues in the CDR3. Germline loops: CDR1 SGHNT, CDR2 YENEEA. Here the CDR3 reads CASSFSGSADTQYF. The CDR3 DNA follows: TGTGCCAGCAGCTTTAGCGGGAGCGCAGATACGCAGTATTTT.

Concerning this clonotype: This may stem from a read error, because a much larger clone lies one nucleotide away. The conserved closing phenylalanine or tryptophan is absent in this CDR3, likely reflecting a read error. The rearrangement uses TRBV10-3 and TRBJ2-1, with 10 bases that match TRBD2. V shed 10 bases and J 7 bases; nucleotides not matched to a gene: 13. Germline assignment: CDR1 ENHRY and CDR2 SYGVKD. The CDR3 totals 15 residues. The CDR3 coding sequence is TGTGCCACAGTACGCCTGGCTAGCGGGAGTAATGAGCAGTTCCTC. It is translated as CATVRLASGSNEQFL.

This chain joins TRBV7-9 and TRBJ2-1; 8 nucleotides line up with TRBD2. Germline V CDR1 and CDR2: SEHNR, FQNEAQ (reference sequence). Germline trimming cut 1 base from V and 6 bases from J; bases unmatched to any gene: 5. The CDR3 loop spans 15 amino acids. The CDR3 DNA reads as TGTGCCAGCAGCTTAGTAACTAGCGGATCCAATGAGCAGTTCTTC. Translated: CASSLVTSGSNEQFF. Full variable domain (remainder filled in from reference TRBV7-9 and TRBJ2-1): DTGVSQNPRHKITKRGQNVTFRCDPISEHNRLYWYRQTLGQGPEFLTYFQNEAQLEKSRLLSDRFSAERPKGSFSTLEIQRTEQGDSAMYLCASSLVTSGSNEQFFGPGTRLTVL.

The chain couples TRBV27 to TRBJ1-1; TRBD1 might be the D (5 bases). Trimming removed 3 bases at V and 3 bases at J, with 26 bases between. There are 19 residues in the CDR3. Germline loops: CDR1 MNHEY, CDR2 SMNVEV (reference sequence). The CDR3 is CASSLWGGSGRVQYTEAFF. CDR3 DNA sequence: TGTGCCAGCAGTTTGTGGGGGGGGTCAGGGAGGGTTCAGTACACTGAAGCTTTCTTT.

There are many counts of this clonotype. This chain connects TRBV7-2 to TRBJ2-2; D is tentatively TRBD1 or TRBD2 (5 bases each). V dropped 3 bases and J dropped 5 bases, with 13 bases sitting between them. There are 15 residues in the CDR3. Germline CDR1 reads SGHTA; CDR2 reads FQGNSA. The CDR3 sequence is CASSFWGSNTGELFF. The CDR3 DNA reads TGTGCCAGCAGCTTTTGGGGGAGTAATACCGGGGAGCTGTTTTTT.